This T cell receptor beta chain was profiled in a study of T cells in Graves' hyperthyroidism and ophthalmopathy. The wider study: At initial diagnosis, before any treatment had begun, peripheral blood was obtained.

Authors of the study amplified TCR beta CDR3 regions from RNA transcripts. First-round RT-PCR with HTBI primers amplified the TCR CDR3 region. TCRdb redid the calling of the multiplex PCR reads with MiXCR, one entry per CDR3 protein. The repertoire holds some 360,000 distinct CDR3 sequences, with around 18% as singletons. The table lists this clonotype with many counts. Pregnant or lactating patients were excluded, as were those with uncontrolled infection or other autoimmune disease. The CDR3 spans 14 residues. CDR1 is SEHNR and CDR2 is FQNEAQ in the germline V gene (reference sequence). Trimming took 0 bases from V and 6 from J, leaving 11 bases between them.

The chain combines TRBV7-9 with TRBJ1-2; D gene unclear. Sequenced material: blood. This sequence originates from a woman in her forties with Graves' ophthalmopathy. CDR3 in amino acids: CASSLARPSDGYTF. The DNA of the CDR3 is TGTGCCAGCAGCTTAGCGAGGCCTAGCGATGGCTACACCTTC.